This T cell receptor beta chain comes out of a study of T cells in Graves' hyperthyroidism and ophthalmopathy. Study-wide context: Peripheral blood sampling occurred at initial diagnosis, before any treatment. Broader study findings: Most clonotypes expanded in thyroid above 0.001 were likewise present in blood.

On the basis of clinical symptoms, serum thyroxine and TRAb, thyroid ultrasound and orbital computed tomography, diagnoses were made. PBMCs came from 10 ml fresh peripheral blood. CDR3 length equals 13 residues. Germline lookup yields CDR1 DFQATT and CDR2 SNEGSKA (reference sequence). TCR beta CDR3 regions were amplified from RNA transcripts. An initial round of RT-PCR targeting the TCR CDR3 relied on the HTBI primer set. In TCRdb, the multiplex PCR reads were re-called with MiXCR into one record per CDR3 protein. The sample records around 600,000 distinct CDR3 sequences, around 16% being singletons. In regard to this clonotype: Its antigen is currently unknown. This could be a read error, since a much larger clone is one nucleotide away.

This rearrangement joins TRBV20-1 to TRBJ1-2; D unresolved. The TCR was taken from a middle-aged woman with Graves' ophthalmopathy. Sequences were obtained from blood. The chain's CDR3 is CNARDPRFYGYTF. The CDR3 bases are TGCAATGCTAGAGACCCCAGATTCTATGGCTACACCTTC.